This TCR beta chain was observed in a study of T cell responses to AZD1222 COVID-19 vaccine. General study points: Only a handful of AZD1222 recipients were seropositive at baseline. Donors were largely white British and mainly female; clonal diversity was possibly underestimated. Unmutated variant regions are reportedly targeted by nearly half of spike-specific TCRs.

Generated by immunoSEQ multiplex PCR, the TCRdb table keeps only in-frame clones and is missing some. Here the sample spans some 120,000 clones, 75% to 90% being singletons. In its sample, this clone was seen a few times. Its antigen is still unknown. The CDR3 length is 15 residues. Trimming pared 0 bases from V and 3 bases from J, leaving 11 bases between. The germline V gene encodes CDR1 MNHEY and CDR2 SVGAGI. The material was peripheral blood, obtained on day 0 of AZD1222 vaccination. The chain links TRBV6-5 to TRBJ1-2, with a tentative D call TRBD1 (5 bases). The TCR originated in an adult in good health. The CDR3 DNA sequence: TGTGCCAGCAGTTACTCGAGGCCAGGGCACTATGGCTACACCTTC. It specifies CASSYSRPGHYGYTF.